The 12 T cell receptor beta chains in this list originate from one sample, sequenced in a study of T cells in Graves' hyperthyroidism and ophthalmopathy. Authors of the study amplified TCR beta CDR3 regions from RNA transcripts. The primer set for the first-round RT-PCR of the TCR CDR3 was HTBI. TCRdb analysed the multiplex PCR reads with MiXCR anew, one entry per CDR3 protein. The sample consists of approximately 690,000 distinct CDR3 sequences, less than 25% of them appearing once. Sequenced: blood. These receptors were obtained from a man aged 25-40 years with Graves' ophthalmopathy.

This clonotype turned up a few times. The chain couples TRBV7-6 to TRBJ2-7; perhaps TRBD1 as D (5 bases). The germline V gene has CDR1 SGHVS and CDR2 FNYEAQ. The germline V and J ends were trimmed by 1 base and 7 bases, with 11 bases remaining between them. CDR3 length equals 13 residues. The CDR3 spells CASSLESGNEQYF. DNA for the CDR3: TGTGCCAGCAGCTTAGAATCAGGGAATGAGCAGTACTTC.

The rearrangement joins TRBV20-1 to TRBJ2-2; possibly TRBD2 for D (5 bases). Trimming removed 1 base at V and 6 bases at J, with 12 bases between. CDR3 length equals 14 residues. Germline CDR1 and CDR2: DFQATT and SNEGSKA (reference sequence). CDR3 sequence: CSARVPLAAGELFF. CDR3 in DNA: TGCAGTGCTAGAGTCCCCCTAGCAGCCGGGGAGCTGTTTTTT.

The chain joins TRBV7-6 to TRBJ2-1, with TRBD2 matching 7 bases. V lost 2 bases to trimming and J lost 7 bases; unmatched junction nucleotides: 8. The CDR3 is 15 amino acids. CDR1 SGHVS and CDR2 FNYEAQ come from the germline V gene. CDR3 nucleotides: TGTGCCAGCAGCTTACCGGCGGGAGTTAGGAATGAGCAGTTCTTC. This encodes CASSLPAGVRNEQFF.

Concerning this clonotype: A read error may be the cause here, since a much bigger clone is one base away. This chain uses TRBV5-4 with TRBJ2-1, with D perhaps assigned TRBD1 or TRBD2 (5 bases each). Trimming left V 0 bases short and J 10 bases short, with 11 bases between. This CDR3 has 13 amino acids. Germline V lookup: CDR1 SGHNT, CDR2 YYREEE (reference sequence). In DNA form, the CDR3 reads TGTGCCAGCAGCTTGGCCGGCAGGGACGAGCAGTTCTTC. Protein sequence: CASSLAGRDEQFF.

This clonotype was recorded a few times. V and J are TRBV28 and TRBJ1-4; D is unclear. Trimming took off 5 bases at V and 7 bases at J, with 8 bases between the two ends. Germline assignment: CDR1 MDHEN and CDR2 SYDVKM. CDR3 length: 12 residues. CDR3 in DNA: TGTGCCAGCAGTATCGGCCCTGAAAAACTGTTTTTT. Its translation is CASSIGPEKLFF.

This clonotype was seen a few times. The chain is built from TRBV7-2 and TRBJ2-1; maybe TRBD2 (7 bases). V lost 5 bases and J lost 8, with 16 bases in between. The germline gives CDR1 SGHTA, CDR2 FQGNSA. The length of the CDR3 is 14 residues. The CDR3 nucleotides are TGTGCCAGCAGCCGGGCAGGGAGGGGGGATGAGCAGTTCTTC. It translates to CASSRAGRGDEQFF. The full variable domain, rest sourced from reference TRBV7-2 and TRBJ2-1, is GAGVSQSPSNKVTEKGKDVELRCDPISGHTALYWYRQSLGQGLEFLIYFQGNSAPDKSGLPSDRFSAERTGGSVSTLTIQRTQQEDSAVYLCASSRAGRGDEQFFGPGTRLTVL.

The CDR3 DNA follows: TGTGCCAGCAGCTATGTAGCGGGGAACACCGGGGAGCTGTTTTTT. Amino acids: CASSYVAGNTGELFF. This chain uses TRBV7-2 with TRBJ2-2, with 7 bases lining up with TRBD2. This CDR3 spans 15 amino acids. Germline CDR1 reads SGHTA; CDR2 reads FQGNSA. After removal of 4 bases from V and 1 base from J, the junction contained 3 bases not matched to a gene.

The table lists this clonotype with a few counts. V gene TRBV27 combines with J gene TRBJ2-1; D not resolved. V lost 1 base, J lost 3 bases, and 10 bases lay in between. This CDR3 contains 15 residues. CDR1 and CDR2 (germline): MNHEY, SMNVEV (reference sequence). The CDR3 region has the DNA TGTGCCAGCAGTTTATATCCGGAAGGCTACAATGAGCAGTTCTTC. Translated, it gives CASSLYPEGYNEQFF.

This sequence joins TRBV5-4 and TRBJ2-3; 11 bases line up with TRBD2. With 4 bases clipped from V and 2 bases from J, the junction kept 6 bases outside the gene matches. Germline assignment: CDR1 SGHNT and CDR2 YYREEE (reference sequence). The CDR3 is 16 amino acids. CDR3 in amino acids: CASSPGTSGPTDTQYF. The CDR3 nucleotides read TGTGCCAGCAGCCCAGGGACTAGCGGCCCCACAGATACGCAGTATTTT.

The gene calls are TRBV5-1 and TRBJ1-2; D gene uncertain. This CDR3 has 13 residues. Germline V gives CDR1 SGHRS, CDR2 YFSETQ. V was clipped by 1 base and J by 10 bases, with 14 bases between them. CDR3 DNA: TGCGCCAGCAGCTTGCCCGGGTTTGGGCTCTACACCTTC. Amino acid sequence: CASSLPGFGLYTF.

This clonotype was seen only a few times. This chain joins TRBV7-3 and TRBJ2-2; 7 bases line up with TRBD1. The CDR3 extends over 17 amino acids. The V and J ends lost 5 bases and 6 bases, in that order; junction bases with no gene match: 15. Germline CDR1 and CDR2: SGHTA and FQGTGA. The CDR3 region has the DNA TGTGCCAGCAGCCCAAGTATAAGGGACAGCCGACCCGGGGAGCTGTTTTTT. It specifies CASSPSIRDSRPGELFF. The variable domain in full, completed from reference TRBV7-3 and TRBJ2-2, reads GAGVSQTPSNKVTEKGKYVELRCDPISGHTALYWYRQSLGQGPEFLIYFQGTGAADDSGLPNDRFFAVRPEGSVSTLKIQRTERGDSAVYLCASSPSIRDSRPGELFFGEGSRLTVL.

This clonotype was observed a handful of times. J is TRBJ2-3 and V is TRBV14, with D possibly TRBD1 on 6 matching bases. CDR3 length: 15 amino acids. CDR1 SGHDN and CDR2 FVKESK come from the germline V gene. Deletions cut 6 bases from V and 0 bases from J, with 13 bases between. CDR3 region: CASSPRTVSTDTQYF. The CDR3 DNA sequence: TGTGCCAGCAGTCCAAGGACAGTCAGCACAGATACGCAGTATTTT.